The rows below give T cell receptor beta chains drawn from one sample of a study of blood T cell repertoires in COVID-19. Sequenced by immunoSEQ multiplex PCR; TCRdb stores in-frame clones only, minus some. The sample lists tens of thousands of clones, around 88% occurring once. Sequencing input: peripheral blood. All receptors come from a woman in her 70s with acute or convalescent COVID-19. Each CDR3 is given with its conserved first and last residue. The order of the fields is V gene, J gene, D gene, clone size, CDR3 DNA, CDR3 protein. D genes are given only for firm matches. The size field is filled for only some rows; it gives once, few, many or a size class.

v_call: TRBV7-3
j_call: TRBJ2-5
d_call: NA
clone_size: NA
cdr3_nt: TGTGCCAGCAGCTTATTGGCAGGGGTAGAGGAGACCCAGTACTTC
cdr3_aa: CASSLLAGVEETQYF

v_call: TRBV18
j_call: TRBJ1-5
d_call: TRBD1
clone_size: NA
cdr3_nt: TGTGCCAGCTCGCCTTCACAGGGGTACGGACAGCCCCAGCATTTT
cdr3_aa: CASSPSQGYGQPQHF

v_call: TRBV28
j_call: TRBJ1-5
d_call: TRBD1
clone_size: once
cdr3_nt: TGTGCCAGCAGACCTTCAGGGGGGAGGCAGCCCCAGCATTTT
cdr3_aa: CASRPSGGRQPQHF

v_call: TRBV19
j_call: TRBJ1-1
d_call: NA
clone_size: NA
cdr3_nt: TGTGCCAGTAGTATGACAGACCTAGGGAACACTGAAGCTTTCTTT
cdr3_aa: CASSMTDLGNTEAFF

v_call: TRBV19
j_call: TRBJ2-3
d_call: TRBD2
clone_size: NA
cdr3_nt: TGTGCCAGTACCCCGGGGCTAGCGGCCACAGATACGCAGTATTTT
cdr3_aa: CASTPGLAATDTQYF

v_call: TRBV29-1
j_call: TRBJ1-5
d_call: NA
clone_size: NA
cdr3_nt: TGCAGCGTTGCAGGGAGCAATCAGCCCCAGCATTTT
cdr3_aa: CSVAGSNQPQHF

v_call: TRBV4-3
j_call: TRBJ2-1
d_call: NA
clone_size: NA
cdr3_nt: TGCGCCAGCAGCCAACAACAGGCCTCCTACAATGAGCAGTTCTTC
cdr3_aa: CASSQQQASYNEQFF

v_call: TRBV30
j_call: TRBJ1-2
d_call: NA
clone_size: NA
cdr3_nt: TGTGCCAGCAGACAGGAGACGGCCTATGGCTACACCTTC
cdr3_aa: CASRQETAYGYTF

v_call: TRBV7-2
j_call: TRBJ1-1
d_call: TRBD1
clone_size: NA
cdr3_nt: TGTGCCAGCAGCCCGGGGACAGCCTACAATGAAGCTTTCTTT
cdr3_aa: CASSPGTAYNEAFF

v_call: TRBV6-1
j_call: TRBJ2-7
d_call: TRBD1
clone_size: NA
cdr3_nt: TGTGCCAGCAGTGAATCGGAGACAGGGGGCAACGAGCAGTACTTC
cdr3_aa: CASSESETGGNEQYF

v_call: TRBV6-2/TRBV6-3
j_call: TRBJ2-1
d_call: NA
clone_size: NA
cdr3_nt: TGTGCCAGCAGCTCGACAGGACCTTCCTACAATGAGCAGTTCTTC
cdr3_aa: CASSSTGPSYNEQFF

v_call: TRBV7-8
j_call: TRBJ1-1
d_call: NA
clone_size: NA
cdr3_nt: TGTGCCAGCCTCCGGGGCTCGAGCGGGGCAAACACTGAAGCTTTCTTT
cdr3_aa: CASLRGSSGANTEAFF

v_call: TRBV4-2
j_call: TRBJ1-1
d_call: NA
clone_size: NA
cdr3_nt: TGTGCCAGCAGCCAAGAGGCAGGGGTTAGAGCTTTCTTT
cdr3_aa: CASSQEAGVRAFF

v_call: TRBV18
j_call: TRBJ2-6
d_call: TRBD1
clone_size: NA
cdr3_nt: TGTGCCAGCTCACCGAGGCTACAGGGGGCCGACTCTGGGGCCAACGTCCTGACTTTC
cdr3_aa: CASSPRLQGADSGANVLTF

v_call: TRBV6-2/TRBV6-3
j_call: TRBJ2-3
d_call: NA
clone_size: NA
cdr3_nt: TGTGCCAGCAGTTATAACGGGAGCCACAAAGATACGCAGTATTTT
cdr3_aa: CASSYNGSHKDTQYF

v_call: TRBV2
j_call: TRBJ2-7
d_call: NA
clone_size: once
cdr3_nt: TGTGCCAGCAGTGGGACTGTTACCTACGAGCAGTACTTC
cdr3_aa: CASSGTVTYEQYF

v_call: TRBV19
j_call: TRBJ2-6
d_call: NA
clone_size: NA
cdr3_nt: TGTGCCAGTAGTATCCCCCAGGGGGGATCTGGGGCCAACGTCCTGACTTTC
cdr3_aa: CASSIPQGGSGANVLTF

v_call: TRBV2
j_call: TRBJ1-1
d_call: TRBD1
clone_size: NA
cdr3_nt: TGTGCCAGCAGGGACAAACGACAGGGAGGAACTGAAGCTTTCTTT
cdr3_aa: CASRDKRQGGTEAFF

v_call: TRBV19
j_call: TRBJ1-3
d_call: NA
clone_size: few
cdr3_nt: TGTGCCAGTAGTGCCGGGGCTGGAAACACCATATATTTT
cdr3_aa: CASSAGAGNTIYF

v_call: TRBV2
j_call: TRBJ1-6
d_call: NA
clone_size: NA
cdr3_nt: TGTGCCAGCAGTGATTTCCAGGGTACCTCGGCCCTCCACTTT
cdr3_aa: CASSDFQGTSALHF

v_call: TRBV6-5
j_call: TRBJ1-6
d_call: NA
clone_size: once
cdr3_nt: TGTGCCAGCAGTTACAGCGGGCTTCTCCTCCACTTT
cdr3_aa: CASSYSGLLLHF

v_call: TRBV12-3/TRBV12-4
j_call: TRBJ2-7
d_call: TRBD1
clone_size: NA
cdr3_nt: TGTGCCAGCCGACAGGGCGATCTCTACGAGCAGTACTTC
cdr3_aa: CASRQGDLYEQYF

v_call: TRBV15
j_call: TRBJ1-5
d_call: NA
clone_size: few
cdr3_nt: TGTGCCACCAGCAGAGATACCGCAGGGGCGGGTCAGCCCCAGCATTTT
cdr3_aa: CATSRDTAGAGQPQHF

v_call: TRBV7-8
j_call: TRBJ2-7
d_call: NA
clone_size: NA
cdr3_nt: TGTGCCAGCAGCCGGAGAACGGGGTTACACGAGCAGTACTTC
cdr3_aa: CASSRRTGLHEQYF

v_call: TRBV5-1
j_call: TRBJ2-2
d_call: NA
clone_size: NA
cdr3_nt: TGCGCCAGCAGCTTGGACAGGGTTGACACCGGGGAGCTGTTTTTT
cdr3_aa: CASSLDRVDTGELFF

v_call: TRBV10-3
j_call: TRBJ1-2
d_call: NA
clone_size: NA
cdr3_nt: TGTGCCATCAGTGAGGCAGATAACTATGGCTACACCTTC
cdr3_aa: CAISEADNYGYTF

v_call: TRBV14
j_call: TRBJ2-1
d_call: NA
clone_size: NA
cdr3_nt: TGTGCCAGCAGCCCCACATATTCGGAGGGGCTAGTCGGGGGTGAGCAGTTCTTC
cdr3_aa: CASSPTYSEGLVGGEQFF

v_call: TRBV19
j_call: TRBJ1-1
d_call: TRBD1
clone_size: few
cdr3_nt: TGTGCCAGTAGTCAGGGGGCGAGCACTGAAGCTTTCTTT
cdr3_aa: CASSQGASTEAFF

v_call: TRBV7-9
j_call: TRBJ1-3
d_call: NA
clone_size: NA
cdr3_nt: TGTGCCAGCAGCCAGACAGCCTCTGGAAACACCATATATTTT
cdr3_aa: CASSQTASGNTIYF

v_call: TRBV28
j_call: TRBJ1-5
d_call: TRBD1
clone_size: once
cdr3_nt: TGTGCCAGCAGCCCACACCTGACAGGGGGAGGTCAGCCCCAGCATTTT
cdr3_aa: CASSPHLTGGGQPQHF

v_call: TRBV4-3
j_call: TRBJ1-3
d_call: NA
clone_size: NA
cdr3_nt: TGCGCCAGCAGCCAAGATCGACTCGTTGGAAACACCATATATTTT
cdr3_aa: CASSQDRLVGNTIYF

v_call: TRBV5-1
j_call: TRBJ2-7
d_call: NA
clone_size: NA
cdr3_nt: TGCGCCAGCGGTCCGGGCGGGATCCCCTCCTACGAGCAGTACTTC
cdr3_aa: CASGPGGIPSYEQYF

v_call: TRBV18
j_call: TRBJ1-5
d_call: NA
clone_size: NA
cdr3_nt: TGTGCCAGCTCACCCCGGGTCCCAGGGGACAATCAGCCCCAGCATTTT
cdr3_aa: CASSPRVPGDNQPQHF

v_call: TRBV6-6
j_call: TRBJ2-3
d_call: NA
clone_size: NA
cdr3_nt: TGTGCCACCTATAGAGGAGCTTTTAGCACAGATACGCAGTATTTT
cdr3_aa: CATYRGAFSTDTQYF

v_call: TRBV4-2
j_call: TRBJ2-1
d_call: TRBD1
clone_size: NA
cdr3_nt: TGTGCCAGCAGCCAAGCCGGGACAGGGATTTCCCATGAGCAGTTCTTC
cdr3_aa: CASSQAGTGISHEQFF

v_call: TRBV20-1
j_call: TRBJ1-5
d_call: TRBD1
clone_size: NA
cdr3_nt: TGCAGTGCTAGTACGTACCACAGGGGGCACAATCAGCCCCAGCATTTT
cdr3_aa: CSASTYHRGHNQPQHF

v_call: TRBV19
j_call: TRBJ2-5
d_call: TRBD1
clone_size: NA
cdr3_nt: TGTGCCAGTACTTCGACAGGGGGACAAGAGACCCAGTACTTC
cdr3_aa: CASTSTGGQETQYF

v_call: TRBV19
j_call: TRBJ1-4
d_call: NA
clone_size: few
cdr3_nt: TGTGCCAGTAGTATAGCGGAAAAACTGTTTTTT
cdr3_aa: CASSIAEKLFF

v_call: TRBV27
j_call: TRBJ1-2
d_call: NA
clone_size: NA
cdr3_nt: TGTGCCAGCAGTCCGACAGCTAACTATGGCTACACCTTC
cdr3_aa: CASSPTANYGYTF

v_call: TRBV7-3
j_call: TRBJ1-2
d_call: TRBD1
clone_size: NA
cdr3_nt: TGTGCCAGCAGCTTCGGACAGGGAGAAGGGGGCTACACCTTC
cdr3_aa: CASSFGQGEGGYTF

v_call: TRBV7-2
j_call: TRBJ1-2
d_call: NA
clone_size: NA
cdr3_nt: TGTGCCAGCAGCTTAGACAATAACTATGGCTACACCTTC
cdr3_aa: CASSLDNNYGYTF

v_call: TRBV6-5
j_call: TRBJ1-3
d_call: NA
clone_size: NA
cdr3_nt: TGTGCCAGCAGGGCCCCCGGGACATCTGGAAACACCATATATTTT
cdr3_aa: CASRAPGTSGNTIYF

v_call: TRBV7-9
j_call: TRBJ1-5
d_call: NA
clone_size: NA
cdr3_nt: TGTGCCAGCAGCCACGACAGCTATCAGCCCCAGCATTTT
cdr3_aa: CASSHDSYQPQHF

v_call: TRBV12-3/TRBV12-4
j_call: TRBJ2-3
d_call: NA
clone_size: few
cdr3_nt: TGTGCCAGCAGTTTCGCAGATACGCAGTATTTT
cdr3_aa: CASSFADTQYF

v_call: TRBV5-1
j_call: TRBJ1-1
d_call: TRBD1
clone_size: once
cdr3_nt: TGCGCCAGCAGCAGTACAGGGGGGACTGAAGCTTTCTTT
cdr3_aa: CASSSTGGTEAFF

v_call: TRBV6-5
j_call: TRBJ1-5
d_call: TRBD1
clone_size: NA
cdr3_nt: TGTGCCAGCAGTAGGGACAGCTCCGGCTATCAGCCCCAGCATTTT
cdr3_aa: CASSRDSSGYQPQHF

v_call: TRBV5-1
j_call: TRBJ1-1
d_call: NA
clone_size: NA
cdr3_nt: TGCGCCAGCAGCTTGAGCGGGGGCCTGAACACTGAAGCTTTCTTT
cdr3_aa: CASSLSGGLNTEAFF

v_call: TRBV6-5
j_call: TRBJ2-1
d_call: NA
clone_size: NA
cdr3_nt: TGTGCCAGCAGTTACCTGGGGCCGGACAATGAGCAGTTCTTC
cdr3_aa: CASSYLGPDNEQFF

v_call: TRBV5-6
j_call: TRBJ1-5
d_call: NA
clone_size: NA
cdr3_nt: TGTGCCAGCAGCTATACCCAGGGCGGCGATCAGCCCCAGCATTTT
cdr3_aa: CASSYTQGGDQPQHF